A selection of T cell receptor beta chains follows, all from one sample in a study of blood T cells in healthy people across ages. MiXCR, run by TCRdb on the 5' RACE reads, gives a single entry per CDR3 protein. Of roughly 800,000 distinct CDR3 sequences listed, about 26% are singletons. The same data also contributed to another study, on T cells of mothers and their children.

Sequenced sample: blood. Receptor source: a boy younger than 18 in good health. Each CDR3 is given with its conserved first and last residue. The D gene is left open where the match is weak. Only some rows state a clone size, as once, few, many or a class for expanded clones.

j_gene,abundance,v_gene,d_gene,CDR3aa,CDR3nt
TRBJ1-1,few,TRBV5-6,NA,CASSSPPRGVNTEAFF,TGTGCCAGCAGCTCCCCCCCCCGAGGAGTGAACACTGAAGCTTTCTTT
TRBJ1-2,many,TRBV6-5,TRBD1,CASSYVTGTGAYGYTF,TGTGCCAGCAGTTACGTGACCGGGACAGGGGCCTATGGCTACACCTTC
TRBJ2-1,NA,TRBV7-6,TRBD1,CASSLRVQGAGEQFF,TGTGCCAGCAGCTTACGTGTACAGGGGGCCGGGGAGCAGTTCTTC
TRBJ2-4,NA,TRBV5-6,NA,CASSLEGVGDIQYF,TGTGCCAGCAGCTTGGAAGGAGTGGGTGACATTCAGTACTTC
TRBJ2-5,few,TRBV7-9,NA,CASGVGLRSQETQYF,TGTGCCAGCGGAGTCGGACTGCGCTCCCAAGAGACCCAGTACTTC
TRBJ2-5,many,TRBV29-1,NA,CSVEIHRETQYF,TGCAGCGTTGAAATCCACCGAGAGACCCAGTACTTC
TRBJ2-7,NA,TRBV24-1,NA,CATSDPGASYEQYF,TGTGCCACCAGTGATCCGGGGGCCTCCTACGAGCAGTACTTC
TRBJ2-5,NA,TRBV7-9,TRBD2,CASSVAGGREAQYF,TGTGCCAGCAGCGTAGCGGGGGGGCGTGAGGCCCAGTACTTC
TRBJ2-3,few,TRBV7-9,TRBD1,CASSLMTGGSTDTQYF,TGTGCCAGCAGCTTAATGACAGGGGGGAGCACAGATACGCAGTATTTT
TRBJ1-2,NA,TRBV7-9,NA,CASSLGRGGVHGYTF,TGTGCCAGCAGCTTAGGTCGGGGAGGGGTACATGGCTACACCTTC
TRBJ1-1,few,TRBV20-1,NA,CSAGRIMNTEAFF,TGCAGTGCAGGGAGGATCATGAACACTGAAGCTTTCTTT
TRBJ2-1,NA,TRBV9,TRBD2,CASTRGDSSYNEQFF,TGTGCCAGCACACGGGGGGACTCCTCCTACAATGAGCAGTTCTTC
TRBJ1-2,NA,TRBV12-5,NA,CASARDAYGYTF,TGTGCTAGTGCCCGAGACGCCTATGGCTACACCTTC
TRBJ2-5,few,TRBV4-1,NA,CASSQDGNRGGETQYF,TGCGCCAGCAGCCAAGATGGGAACAGGGGGGGAGAGACCCAGTACTTC
TRBJ2-5,few,TRBV3-1,NA,CASSPAWAVETQYF,TGTGCCAGCAGCCCCGCCTGGGCGGTGGAGACCCAGTACTTC
TRBJ2-7,NA,TRBV20-1,NA,CSAKTGHPYEQYF,TGCAGTGCTAAAACGGGACACCCTTACGAGCAGTACTTC
TRBJ1-2,few,TRBV27,NA,CASSLYGGEAYGYTF,TGTGCCAGCAGTTTATACGGCGGGGAGGCCTATGGCTACACCTTC
TRBJ2-3,few,TRBV7-9,NA,CASSPKYTTEETQYF,TGTGCCAGCAGCCCCAAATATACGACTGAGGAAACGCAGTATTTT
TRBJ2-7,NA,TRBV29-1,TRBD1,CSVETRGPGEQYF,TGCAGCGTTGAGACAAGGGGGCCGGGCGAGCAGTACTTC
TRBJ1-4,NA,TRBV20-1,TRBD1,CSAWGTGENEKLFF,TGCAGTGCTTGGGGGACAGGGGAAAATGAAAAACTGTTTTTT
TRBJ2-5,few,TRBV20-1,NA,CSASIVETQYF,TGCAGTGCTAGTATAGTAGAGACCCAGTACTTC
TRBJ2-7,NA,TRBV28,TRBD1,CASSPRQGEMSEQYF,TGTGCCAGCAGTCCCCGACAGGGGGAAATGTCGGAGCAGTACTTC
TRBJ2-7,NA,TRBV20-1,NA,CSATSGPSYEQYF,TGCAGTGCCACCTCAGGGCCATCCTACGAGCAGTACTTC
TRBJ1-2,many,TRBV6-6,NA,CASSPEGNYGYTF,TGTGCCAGCAGTCCGGAGGGTAACTATGGCTACACCTTC
TRBJ2-3,NA,TRBV7-3,NA,CASSSDADTQYF,TGTGCCAGCAGCTCCGACGCAGATACGCAGTATTTT
TRBJ1-6,few,TRBV5-1,NA,CASSYQPQGSYNSPLHF,TGCGCCAGCAGCTATCAACCACAGGGCTCCTATAATTCACCCCTCCACTTT
TRBJ1-4,few,TRBV2,TRBD1,CASSDRDRVEKLFF,TGTGCCAGCAGTGACCGGGACAGGGTGGAAAAACTGTTTTTT
TRBJ2-7,few,TRBV3-1,TRBD1,CAVAGGHEQYF,TGTGCCGTGGCAGGGGGCCACGAGCAGTACTTC
TRBJ2-7,NA,TRBV15,NA,CATSRDSPGSYEQYF,TGTGCCACCAGCAGAGATTCTCCAGGGAGCTACGAGCAGTACTTC
TRBJ1-3,many,TRBV7-9,NA,CASSLGGRNTIYF,TGTGCCAGCAGCTTGGGCGGCAGAAACACCATATATTTT
TRBJ2-7,NA,TRBV6-6,NA,CASTHGASSYEQYF,TGTGCCAGCACCCACGGGGCTAGCTCCTACGAGCAGTACTTC
TRBJ2-5,NA,TRBV7-9,TRBD2,CASSRAGRQETQYF,TGTGCCAGCAGCAGAGCGGGGCGTCAAGAGACCCAGTACTTC